This TCR beta chain was retrieved from a study of long-term antiretroviral therapy in people with HIV. Germline-derived CDR1 and CDR2 are MDHEN and SYDVKM. The V end was cut by 3 bases, the J end by 1 base, with 6 bases between. This CDR3 contains 13 residues. At survey level, the immunoSEQ assay was run in its v3.0 version. The table came from immunoSEQ multiplex PCR; TCRdb's copy has only in-frame clones and leaves some out. The sample includes over 30,000 clones, almost 85% of them seen just once. The chain is built from TRBV28 and TRBJ1-1; D might be TRBD1 (5 bases). This sequence was found in a man aged 18 to 29 with HIV. The specimen comprised unsorted PBMCs, sampled 0.6 years after starting antiretroviral therapy. CDR3 protein: CASSLRGNTEAFF. The CDR3 nucleotides are TGTGCCAGCAGTTTGAGGGGGAACACTGAAGCTTTCTTT. Based on the CDR3 plus reference TRBV28 and TRBJ1-1, the full variable domain is DVKVTQSSRYLVKRTGEKVFLECVQDMDHENMFWYRQDPGLGLRLIYFSYDVKMKEKGDIPEGYSVSREKKERFSLILESASTNQTSMYLCASSLRGNTEAFFGQGTRLTVV.